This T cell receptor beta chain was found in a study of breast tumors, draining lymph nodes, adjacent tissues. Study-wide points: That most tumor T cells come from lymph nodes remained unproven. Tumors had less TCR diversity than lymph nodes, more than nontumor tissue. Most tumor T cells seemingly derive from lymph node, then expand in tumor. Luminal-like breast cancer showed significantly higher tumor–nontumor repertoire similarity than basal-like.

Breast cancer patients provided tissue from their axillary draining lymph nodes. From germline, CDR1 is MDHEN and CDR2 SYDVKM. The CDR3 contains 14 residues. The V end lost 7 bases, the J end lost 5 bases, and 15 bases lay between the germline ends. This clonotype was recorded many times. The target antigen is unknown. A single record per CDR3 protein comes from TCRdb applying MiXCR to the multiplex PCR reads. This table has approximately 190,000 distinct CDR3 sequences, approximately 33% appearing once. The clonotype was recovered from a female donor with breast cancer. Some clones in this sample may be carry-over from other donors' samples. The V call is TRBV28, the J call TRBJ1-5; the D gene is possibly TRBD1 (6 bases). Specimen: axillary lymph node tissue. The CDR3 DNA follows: TGTGCCAGCACCTTAAGGGGGAGGCATCAGCCCCAGCATTTT. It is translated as CASTLRGRHQPQHF.